A single sample gave rise to the 32 T cell receptor beta chains below, sequenced in a study of blood T cell repertoires in COVID-19. The method was immunoSEQ multiplex PCR; TCRdb's version includes in-frame clones alone and lacks a portion of them. This table has about 35,000 clones, 83% appearing once. The sample taken for sequencing was peripheral blood. These receptors all come from a man aged 45-60 years with acute or convalescent COVID-19.

The V gene is TRBV28, the J gene TRBJ2-3, with 8 bases identical to TRBD1. The CDR3 is made up of 18 amino acids. Germline lookup yields CDR1 MDHEN and CDR2 SYDVKM. Trimming took 6 bases from V and 4 from J; bases not matched to a gene: 18. The CDR3 is CASSANFDRGGEPDTQYF. Written as DNA, the CDR3 is TGTGCCAGCAGCGCCAACTTCGACAGGGGAGGAGAGCCAGATACGCAGTATTTT.

This rearrangement joins TRBV5-1 to TRBJ1-1; a weak D match, TRBD1 (5 bases). From germline, CDR1 is SGHRS and CDR2 YFSETQ. This CDR3 comprises 14 residues. V lost 4 bases and J 6 bases, leaving 16 bases between the germline ends. The CDR3, as DNA: TGCGCCAGCAGCACGGGTCGGGGGGAGGCTGAAGCTTTCTTT. This translates into CASSTGRGEAEAFF.

This chain joins TRBV5-1 and TRBJ1-1; the D is unclear. Germline-derived CDR1 and CDR2 are SGHRS and YFSETQ. The length of the CDR3 is 15 residues. Trimming took off 1 base at V and 1 base at J, with 11 bases between the two ends. The CDR3 loop is CASSLKLAGNTEAFF. The CDR3 DNA sequence: TGCGCCAGCAGCTTGAAACTAGCAGGGAACACTGAAGCTTTCTTT.

This clone has more than one count but fewer than ten. This chain links TRBV18 with TRBJ2-3, with TRBD2 identical over 8 bases. The germline V gene encodes CDR1 KGHSH and CDR2 LQKENI. V shed 3 bases, J shed 4 bases, and the junction held 3 bases outside the gene matches. CDR3 length: 14 residues. Here the CDR3 reads CASSPGRAPDTQYF. CDR3 nucleotides: TGTGCCAGCTCACCCGGGAGGGCCCCAGATACGCAGTATTTT.

V and J are TRBV6-2 or TRBV6-3 and TRBJ2-6; D is perhaps TRBD2 (6 bases). Germline-derived CDR1 and CDR2 are MNHEY and SVGEGT. V lost 5 bases and J 0 bases, leaving 8 bases between the germline ends. This CDR3 has 15 residues. CDR3 sequence reads: CASSREASGANVLTF. The CDR3 coding sequence is TGTGCCAGCAGTAGGGAGGCCTCTGGGGCCAACGTCCTGACTTTC.

The chain combines TRBV12-5 with TRBJ2-2; TRBD1 matches at 8 bases. Germline values: CDR1 LGHNT, CDR2 FRNRAP. Trimming removed 6 bases from V and 6 bases from J; junction bases left unmatched: 9. The CDR3 contains 15 residues. This CDR3 is CASGPSGQVPGELFF. The CDR3 DNA reads as TGTGCTAGTGGACCCTCGGGACAGGTCCCCGGGGAGCTGTTTTTT.

The chain joins TRBV6-5 to TRBJ1-3; D not resolved. Deletions cut 2 bases from V and 0 bases from J, with 8 bases between. CDR3 length equals 15 residues. Germline V CDR1 and CDR2: MNHEY, SVGAGI. The CDR3 DNA is TGTGCCAGCAGTTACCAGGACTTCTCTGGAAACACCATATATTTT. Protein: CASSYQDFSGNTIYF.

In its sample, this clone was seen once. The chain joins TRBV30 to TRBJ2-3; 9 bases fit TRBD2. V lost 2 bases and J lost 6; bases outside the gene matches: 6. The CDR3 totals 14 residues. Germline CDR1 reads GTSNPN; CDR2 reads SVGIG (reference sequence). In DNA form, the CDR3 reads TGTGCCTGGAGTATTAGCGGGGGACAGGATACGCAGTATTTT. Residues: CAWSISGGQDTQYF. The full variable domain, with the rest looked up from reference TRBV30 and TRBJ2-3, is SQTIHQWPATLVQPVGSPLSLECTVEGTSNPNLYWYRQAAGRGLQLLFYSVGIGQISSEVPQNLSASRPQDRQFILSSKKLLLSDSGFYLCAWSISGGQDTQYFGPGTRLTVL.

The rearrangement uses TRBV4-2 and TRBJ2-5, with D maybe TRBD2 (5 bases). This CDR3 is 14 amino acids long. Trimming took 1 base from V and 0 from J, leaving 6 bases between them. From germline, CDR1 is LGHNA and CDR2 YNFKEQ. The CDR3 DNA is TGTGCCAGCAGCCAAGCCGGGGACCAAGAGACCCAGTACTTC. Its translation: CASSQAGDQETQYF.

The chain's CDR3 is CSASPDRASYEQYF. CDR3 in DNA: TGCAGTGCTAGTCCGGACAGGGCATCCTACGAGCAGTACTTC. The chain is built from TRBV20-1 and TRBJ2-7; 8 nucleotides agree with TRBD1. CDR1 is DFQATT, CDR2 SNEGSKA, per germline (reference sequence). Trimming removed 3 bases from V and 1 base from J; junction bases left unmatched: 5. The CDR3 has 14 residues.

The chain is built from TRBV7-6 and TRBJ2-2, with 7 bases fitting TRBD1. Germline V CDR1 and CDR2: SGHVS, FNYEAQ. Losses at the gene ends were 5 bases for V and 2 bases for J; bases not matched to a gene: 11. This CDR3 spans 17 amino acids. DNA of the CDR3: TGTGCCAGCAGCATCACACAGGGGCTGGGCAACACCGGGGAGCTGTTTTTT. It codes for CASSITQGLGNTGELFF.

The chain combines TRBV4-2 with TRBJ1-2; tentatively, D is TRBD1 (5 bases). The CDR3 is 18 amino acids. Germline V lookup: CDR1 LGHNA, CDR2 YNFKEQ. V gave up 1 base and J gave up 7 bases, with 25 bases separating them. The CDR3 DNA reads as TGTGCCAGCAGCCAAGTGGCGGGGGAAATGGTAGTTGCTGGTGGCTACACCTTC. Translating it yields CASSQVAGEMVVAGGYTF.

The chain uses TRBV7-3 and TRBJ1-5; D gene uncertain. This CDR3 has 13 residues. V was trimmed by 2 bases and J by 6 bases, leaving 8 bases between them. CDR1 and CDR2 (germline): SGHTA, FQGTGA. The CDR3 bases are TGTGCCAGCAGCTTATTGGGGAGTCAGCCCCAGCATTTT. Amino acids: CASSLLGSQPQHF.

CDR3 sequence (DNA): TGTGCCAGCTCACCAGGCCGGGACAGCTATGGCTACACCTTC. This sequence encodes CASSPGRDSYGYTF. The genes are TRBV18 and TRBJ1-2; TRBD1 agrees at 7 bases. The germline V gene has CDR1 KGHSH and CDR2 LQKENI. J was trimmed by 4 bases and V by 2 bases; bases with no gene match: 4. CDR3 size: 14 residues.

The V and J genes are TRBV7-9 and TRBJ1-2, with D possibly matching TRBD1 (6 bases). The V end lost 0 bases, the J end lost 4 bases, and 9 bases lay between the germline ends. Looked up from germline, CDR1 is SEHNR and CDR2 is FQNEAQ (reference sequence). The CDR3 is made up of 14 amino acids. The CDR3 loop is CASSLAGQPYGYTF. CDR3 DNA: TGTGCCAGCAGCTTAGCCGGACAGCCCTATGGCTACACCTTC. Full variable domain (rest looked up from reference TRBV7-9 and TRBJ1-2): DTGVSQNPRHKITKRGQNVTFRCDPISEHNRLYWYRQTLGQGPEFLTYFQNEAQLEKSRLLSDRFSAERPKGSFSTLEIQRTEQGDSAMYLCASSLAGQPYGYTFGSGTRLTVV.

The chain has TRBV18 and TRBJ2-7; TRBD2 aligns across 8 bases. CDR1 and CDR2 (germline): KGHSH, LQKENI. This CDR3 has 15 residues. The V segment lost 0 bases and the J segment 3 bases; nucleotides outside the gene matches: 4. The CDR3 reads CASSPPRGENYEQYF. In DNA, the CDR3 is TGTGCCAGCTCACCACCGCGGGGGGAAAACTACGAGCAGTACTTC. The full variable domain, its missing parts supplied by reference TRBV18 and TRBJ2-7, is NAGVMQNPRHLVRRRGQEARLRCSPMKGHSHVYWYRQLPEEGLKFMVYLQKENIIDESGMPKERFSAEFPKEGPSILRIQQVVRGDSAAYFCASSPPRGENYEQYFGPGTRLTVT.

The chain is built from TRBV25-1 and TRBJ1-2, with D maybe TRBD1 (5 bases). This CDR3 is built from 14 residues. Trimming shortened V by 3 bases and J by 4 bases, and 12 bases separated the two germline ends. Germline V gene lookup returns CDR1 MGHDK and CDR2 SYGVNS. The DNA for the CDR3 is TGTGCCAGCAGTGAGCCAGGGAGGGCCTATGGCTACACCTTC. Amino acids: CASSEPGRAYGYTF.

The chain links TRBV7-6 to TRBJ1-4; possible D gene TRBD1, 6 bases. The length of the CDR3 is 15 residues. V lost 5 bases and J lost 5, with 15 bases in between. Germline values: CDR1 SGHVS, CDR2 FNYEAQ. CDR3 residues: CASSQTHDRNEKLFF. The CDR3 DNA reads TGTGCCAGCAGCCAAACGCATGACAGGAATGAAAAACTGTTTTTT.

The chain has TRBV3-1 (or the pseudogene TRBV3-2) and TRBJ1-6; D uncertain. Trimming removed 4 bases at V and 9 bases at J, with 16 bases between. Germline CDR1 LGHDT, CDR2 YNNKEL (reference sequence). CDR3 length equals 15 residues. Here the CDR3 reads CASSPPGREASPLHF. CDR3 DNA: TGTGCCAGCAGCCCCCCGGGGAGGGAAGCTTCACCCCTCCACTTT.

The chain combines TRBV7-8 with TRBJ1-1; 9 nucleotides align to TRBD1. The CDR3 is 15 residues long. Germline V CDR1 and CDR2: SGHVS, FQNEAQ. Trimming removed 5 bases from V and 1 base from J; junction bases left unmatched: 5. CDR3 in DNA: TGTGCCAGCAGCCCTAGGACAGGGGCGAACACTGAAGCTTTCTTT. This sequence encodes CASSPRTGANTEAFF.

The J gene is TRBJ2-7, the V gene TRBV20-1; 11 bases map to TRBD1. V shed 3 bases and J 5 bases; nucleotides not matched to a gene: 9. The CDR3 runs 15 residues. Germline loops: CDR1 DFQATT, CDR2 SNEGSKA (reference sequence). The CDR3 DNA reads as TGCAGTGCTAGTGGGGGGACAGGGGGTATAGACGAGCAGTACTTC. Translation gives CSASGGTGGIDEQYF.

This clone came up a few times. The chain combines TRBV7-2 with TRBJ2-5; D unresolved. With 4 bases removed from V and 5 bases from J, the gap between germline ends came to 11 bases. CDR1 SGHTA and CDR2 FQGNSA come from the germline V gene. The CDR3 is 13 amino acids. The CDR3 is CASSSDLGETQYF. In nucleotides, the CDR3 is TGTGCCAGCAGCTCTGACCTCGGGGAGACCCAGTACTTC.

V gene TRBV5-1 combines with J gene TRBJ2-7; a possible D gene is TRBD1 (5 bases). The germline V gene has CDR1 SGHRS and CDR2 YFSETQ. There are 13 residues in the CDR3. The V gene lost 3 bases and the J gene lost 5 bases, with 12 bases spanning the gap. Here the CDR3 DNA reads TGCGCCAGCAGCTCACTCAACAGGAACGAGCAGTACTTC. The encoded protein is CASSSLNRNEQYF. Full variable domain (missing parts from reference TRBV5-1 and TRBJ2-7): KAGVTQTPRYLIKTRGQQVTLSCSPISGHRSVSWYQQTPGQGLQFLFEYFSETQRNKGNFPGRFSGRQFSNSRSEMNVSTLELGDSALYLCASSSLNRNEQYFGPGTRLTVT.

The J gene is TRBJ2-1, the V gene TRBV28; D is perhaps TRBD2 (5 bases). The CDR3 covers 12 residues. CDR1 MDHEN and CDR2 SYDVKM come from the germline V gene. The ends were cut back, 6 bases at V and 9 bases at J, with 12 bases in the middle. CDR3 loop: CASRGSGVEQFF. In DNA form, the CDR3 reads TGTGCCAGCAGGGGGAGTGGTGTTGAGCAGTTCTTC.

The chain links TRBV7-3 to TRBJ1-6; 8 bases align to TRBD1. Per the germline V gene, CDR1 is SGHTA and CDR2 is FQGTGA. Trimming at V came to 0 bases and at J to 7 bases, leaving 2 bases not matched to a gene. The CDR3 runs to 15 residues. The chain's CDR3 is CASSLTGTGNSPLHF. The CDR3 DNA sequence: TGTGCCAGCAGCTTAACCGGGACAGGCAATTCACCCCTCCACTTT. The whole variable domain, remainder taken from reference TRBV7-3 and TRBJ1-6, is GAGVSQTPSNKVTEKGKYVELRCDPISGHTALYWYRQSLGQGPEFLIYFQGTGAADDSGLPNDRFFAVRPEGSVSTLKIQRTERGDSAVYLCASSLTGTGNSPLHFGNGTRLTVT.

The V call is TRBV2, the J call TRBJ1-1; no reliable D call. The CDR3 is made up of 14 amino acids. V lost 4 bases and J 5 bases, leaving 14 bases between the germline ends. Germline V CDR1 and CDR2: SNHLY, FYNNEI. As DNA, the CDR3 is TGTGCCAGCAGTGTAGAGGGCTCGAGGACTGAAGCTTTCTTT. Encoded protein: CASSVEGSRTEAFF.

The rearrangement uses TRBV18 and TRBJ1-1; no definite D call. The CDR3 runs to 14 residues. Per the germline V gene, CDR1 is KGHSH and CDR2 is LQKENI. The V end lost 4 bases, the J end lost 3 bases, and 12 bases lay between the germline ends. The CDR3: CASSRRRADTEAFF. The CDR3 DNA sequence: TGTGCCAGCTCACGACGGAGGGCCGACACTGAAGCTTTCTTT.

The chain carries TRBV5-1 and TRBJ1-1; a weak D match, TRBD1 (6 bases). There are 16 residues in the CDR3. Germline values: CDR1 SGHRS, CDR2 YFSETQ. Trimming took off 4 bases at V and 1 base at J, with 17 bases between the two ends. The CDR3 protein is CASSPYLQGTNTEAFF. The CDR3 bases are TGCGCCAGCAGCCCGTACCTACAGGGTACGAACACTGAAGCTTTCTTT.

There are a few counts of this clone. The chain carries TRBV24-1 and TRBJ2-1; 9 positions agree with TRBD1. This CDR3 has 16 amino acids. With 2 bases clipped from V and 8 bases from J, the junction kept 9 bases outside the gene matches. Germline CDR1 and CDR2: KGHDR and SFDVKD. The CDR3 region is CATSDSDRGRWDEQFF. In nucleotides, the CDR3 is TGTGCCACCAGTGATTCCGACAGGGGGAGGTGGGATGAGCAGTTCTTC.

The gene calls are TRBV5-1 and TRBJ1-2, with 7 bases lining up with TRBD1. Germline CDR1 is SGHRS and CDR2 is YFSETQ. V lost 0 bases and J lost 7; bases outside the gene matches: 6. The CDR3 contains 14 residues. In nucleotides, the CDR3 is TGCGCCAGCAGCTTGGACGGAGGGGGCGCTGGCTACACCTTC. Protein product: CASSLDGGGAGYTF.

The J gene is TRBJ2-1, the V gene TRBV12-3 or TRBV12-4, with D maybe TRBD2 (5 bases). The CDR3 extends over 12 amino acids. The V end was cut by 6 bases, the J end by 5 bases, with 8 bases between. The CDR3 loop reads CASRLLDNEQFF. The CDR3 DNA reads as TGTGCCAGCAGACTACTAGACAATGAGCAGTTCTTC.

The chain has TRBV5-1 and TRBJ2-5, with 10 bases that match TRBD2. The V gene's germline CDR1 is SGHRS and CDR2 YFSETQ. With V trimmed by 2 bases and J by 2 bases, 6 bases remained unmatched. The CDR3 is made up of 16 amino acids. The CDR3 here is CASSFKTSGDQETQYF. The CDR3 DNA is TGCGCCAGCAGCTTCAAAACTAGCGGGGATCAAGAGACCCAGTACTTC.